This is a list of T cell receptor beta chains from one sample in a study of a mutant IDH1 vaccine in newly diagnosed glioma. These receptors' targets are unknown. The method was immunoSEQ multiplex PCR; TCRdb's version includes in-frame clones alone and lacks a portion of them. The sample contains 25,000 to 35,000 clones, roughly 90% of which appear only once. The specimen was PBMCs, collected from a glioma patient whose treatment included an IDH1 peptide vaccine. The receptors derive from a man aged 35-49 years with glioma. Each CDR3 is given with its conserved first and last residue. Fields, in order: J gene, D gene, V gene, clone size, CDR3 protein, CDR3 DNA. A D gene is named only where the DNA matches it firmly. Expanded clones get a size class; other rows say once, few or many, or leave the size out.

>TRBJ1-3|NA|TRBV13|NA
CASSLGGTGNTIYF
TGTGCCAGCAGCTTAGGAGGGACTGGAAACACCATATATTTT
>TRBJ2-7|NA|TRBV5-1|NA
CASSLGDYEQYF
TGCGCCAGCAGCTTGGGAGACTACGAGCAGTACTTC
>TRBJ1-1|NA|TRBV18|NA
CASSPRSYEAFF
TGTGCCAGCTCACCACGATCTTATGAAGCTTTCTTT
>TRBJ1-4|NA|TRBV7-2|NA
CASSPQAQFPKLFF
TGTGCCAGCAGCCCACAAGCACAGTTCCCAAAACTGTTTTTT
>TRBJ2-3|NA|TRBV7-2|once
CASSLMEDTQYF
TGTGCCAGCAGCTTAATGGAAGATACGCAGTATTTT
>TRBJ1-1|NA|TRBV18|NA
CASSPGVNTEAFF
TGTGCCAGCTCACCAGGGGTGAACACTGAAGCTTTCTTT
>TRBJ2-5|NA|TRBV28|NA
CASSSTGYRETQYF
TGTGCCAGCAGTTCCACAGGTTACCGAGAGACCCAGTACTTC
>TRBJ1-2|NA|TRBV6-4|NA
CASTMTANHHGYTF
TGTGCCAGCACCATGACAGCTAACCACCATGGCTACACCTTC
>TRBJ2-5|TRBD2|TRBV7-2|NA
CASSPNGLAGGETQYF
TGTGCCAGCAGCCCCAATGGACTAGCGGGAGGTGAGACCCAGTACTTC
>TRBJ2-1|NA|TRBV28|NA
CASSLSRKAFF
TGTGCCAGCAGTCTAAGTCGCAAGGCGTTCTTC
>TRBJ2-2|TRBD1|TRBV5-1|NA
CASSYETGGPGTGELFF
TGCGCCAGCAGCTATGAGACAGGGGGCCCGGGGACCGGGGAGCTGTTTTTT
>TRBJ1-2|TRBD1|TRBV6-1|NA
CASSGADREYGYTF
TGTGCCAGCAGTGGCGCGGACAGGGAATATGGCTACACCTTC
>TRBJ1-2|NA|TRBV5-4|few
CASSSKTGMSYGYTF
TGTGCCAGCAGCTCTAAGACAGGCATGTCCTATGGCTACACCTTC
>TRBJ1-1|NA|TRBV18|NA
CASSPPKNTEAFF
TGTGCCAGCTCACCACCGAAGAACACTGAAGCTTTCTTT
>TRBJ1-2|TRBD1|TRBV18|NA
CASSPFGTGNYGYTF
TGTGCCAGCTCACCCTTTGGGACAGGGAACTATGGCTACACCTTC
>TRBJ2-1|NA|TRBV29-1|NA
CSVGAPGNEQFF
TGCAGCGTTGGAGCTCCGGGGAATGAGCAGTTCTTC
>TRBJ1-1|NA|TRBV29-1|NA
CSATRGDTEAFF
TGCAGCGCCACAAGGGGGGACACTGAAGCTTTCTTT
>TRBJ2-6|TRBD2|TRBV28|NA
CASSPRGGAYSGANVLTF
TGTGCCAGCAGTCCCCGCGGGGGGGCGTACTCTGGGGCCAACGTCCTGACTTTC
>TRBJ2-2|NA|TRBV11-2|NA
CASSLYVRDRTGELFF
TGTGCCAGCAGCTTATACGTCAGGGATCGGACCGGGGAGCTGTTTTTT
>TRBJ1-1|NA|TRBV6-1|NA
CANGGRLNTEAFF
TGTGCCAACGGTGGGCGGTTGAACACTGAAGCTTTCTTT
>TRBJ1-4|NA|TRBV5-1|NA
CASSLAGTWGEKLFF
TGCGCCAGCAGCTTGGCGGGGACCTGGGGCGAAAAACTGTTTTTT
>TRBJ2-6|NA|TRBV7-9|NA
CASSLPRGRTGANVLTF
TGTGCCAGCAGTTTGCCGCGGGGGCGCACTGGGGCCAACGTCCTGACTTTC
>TRBJ1-2|TRBD1|TRBV5-1|NA
CASSFEDRGYGYTF
TGCGCCAGCAGCTTTGAAGACAGGGGCTATGGCTACACCTTC
>TRBJ2-1|TRBD2|TRBV10-3|NA
CAISDPSQTSGAWNEQFF
TGTGCCATCAGTGACCCCTCCCAGACTAGCGGGGCTTGGAATGAGCAGTTCTTC
>TRBJ2-4|TRBD2|TRBV19|NA
CASSSGGANIQYF
TGTGCCAGTTCTAGCGGGGGGGCAAACATTCAGTACTTC
>TRBJ2-5|TRBD1|TRBV7-9|once
CASSGTGDQETQYF
TGTGCCAGCAGCGGGACAGGGGACCAAGAGACCCAGTACTTC
>TRBJ2-5|NA|TRBV27|once
CASSALRATGETQYF
TGTGCCAGCAGTGCCCTCCGGGCGACGGGAGAGACCCAGTACTTC
>TRBJ2-1|NA|TRBV11-1|NA
CASSFPSYNEQFF
TGTGCCAGCAGCTTTCCCTCCTACAATGAGCAGTTCTTC
>TRBJ1-1|NA|TRBV5-1|NA
CASSSIPGENTEAFF
TGCGCCAGCAGCTCTATTCCGGGTGAGAACACTGAAGCTTTCTTT
>TRBJ2-7|TRBD2|TRBV4-3|NA
CASSQSIAGGLREQYF
TGCGCCAGCAGCCAATCGATAGCGGGAGGTCTAAGGGAGCAGTACTTC
>TRBJ2-5|NA|TRBV7-2|NA
CASSPLGIQETQYF
TGTGCCAGCAGCCCCTTGGGCATCCAAGAGACCCAGTACTTC
>TRBJ1-2|NA|TRBV4-2|NA
CASSQAEGYGYTF
TGTGCCAGCAGCCAAGCGGAGGGGTATGGCTACACCTTC
>TRBJ1-2|NA|TRBV19|NA
CASSPRTDRPSGGYTF
TGTGCCAGTAGTCCACGGACCGATAGACCTTCCGGTGGCTACACCTTC
>TRBJ2-5|TRBD2|TRBV5-1|NA
CASSLAARTRETQYF
TGCGCCAGCAGCTTGGCAGCTCGGACTAGAGAGACCCAGTACTTC
>TRBJ1-2|TRBD1|TRBV19|NA
CASSPGTGYGYTF
TGTGCCAGTAGTCCCGGGACAGGGTATGGCTACACCTTC
>TRBJ1-5|NA|TRBV5-6|NA
CASSSARQPQHF
TGTGCCAGCAGCTCCGCACGGCAGCCCCAGCATTTT